The clone carrying this T cell receptor (beta chain) is medium-sized (0.01 to 0.1%). What it binds is unknown. Within the sample, other DNA sequences also encode this same CDR3. Germline V CDR1 and CDR2: SQVTM, ANQGSEA. Trimming took 7 bases from V and 7 from J; bases not matched to a gene: 10. The CDR3 length is 13 residues. The data are from a study of T cell responses to AZD1222 COVID-19 vaccine. In the study overall: Second-dose recipients at about 4 or about 12 weeks were treated as one pooled group.

Sequenced by immunoSEQ multiplex PCR; TCRdb stores in-frame clones only, minus some. The table shows about 100,000 clones, with 70% to 90% occurring only once. General study results and limits: Along spike, vaccine-associated CD4 TCRs were found throughout, with dominance at 160-218 and 743-854.

The starting material was peripheral blood, obtained on day 0 of AZD1222 vaccination. The receptor was isolated from an adult in good health. This chain joins TRBV29-1 and TRBJ1-2; 9 bases map to TRBD1. In DNA form, the CDR3 reads TGCAGCGCCAACCTACAGGGGGCCGGTGGCTACACCTTC. It specifies CSANLQGAGGYTF.